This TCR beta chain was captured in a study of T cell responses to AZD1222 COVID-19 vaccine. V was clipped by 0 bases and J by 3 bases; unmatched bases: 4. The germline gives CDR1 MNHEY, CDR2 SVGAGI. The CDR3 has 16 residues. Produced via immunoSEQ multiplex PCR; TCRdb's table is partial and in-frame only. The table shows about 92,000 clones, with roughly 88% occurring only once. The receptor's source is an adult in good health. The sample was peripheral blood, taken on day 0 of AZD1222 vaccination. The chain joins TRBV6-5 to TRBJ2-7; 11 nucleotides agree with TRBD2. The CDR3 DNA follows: TGTGCCAGCAGTTACTCCCTTAGCGGGGGGGTCTACGAGCAGTACTTC. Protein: CASSYSLSGGVYEQYF.